This TCR beta chain came from a study of regulatory T cells in long-lasting Graves disease. Building the TCR beta libraries relied on iRepertoire HTBI primers, and CDR3 regions underwent Arm-PCR. TCRdb reprocessed the multiplex PCR reads via MiXCR and lists one record per CDR3 protein. The sample lists 400,000 to 500,000 distinct CDR3 sequences, approximately 14% seen once, with roughly 15% in the top ten. Per germline, CDR1 KGHSH and CDR2 LQKENI. V gave up 0 bases and J gave up 0 bases; unmatched junction bases: 13. The CDR3 loop spans 20 amino acids. This clonotype was detected once. This sample's time point: newly diagnosed GD, antithyroid drugs for less than 3 months. There was RNA extracted from PBMCs, and the TCR library was made from it. A peripheral blood sample, 7 to 9.5 milliliters in volume, was drawn into EDTA tubes. The same data also contributed to another study, on T cells in Graves' hyperthyroidism and ophthalmopathy. This second report adds: If no ophthalmopathy progression occurred within 18 months, Graves' hyperthyroidism was stable. The majority of expanded thyroid clonotypes above 0.001 also appeared in blood.

The gene calls are TRBV18 and TRBJ2-1; TRBD1 matches 8 bases. The sequence came from a woman aged 50 to 65 with Graves disease. The sample here was peripheral blood mononuclear cells (PBMCs), taken at new diagnosis, from a patient treated with antithyroid drugs. The CDR3 spells CASSPPKSFSGTGSYNEQFF. CDR3 bases: TGTGCCAGCTCACCACCGAAAAGTTTCTCCGGGACAGGCTCCTACAATGAGCAGTTCTTC.